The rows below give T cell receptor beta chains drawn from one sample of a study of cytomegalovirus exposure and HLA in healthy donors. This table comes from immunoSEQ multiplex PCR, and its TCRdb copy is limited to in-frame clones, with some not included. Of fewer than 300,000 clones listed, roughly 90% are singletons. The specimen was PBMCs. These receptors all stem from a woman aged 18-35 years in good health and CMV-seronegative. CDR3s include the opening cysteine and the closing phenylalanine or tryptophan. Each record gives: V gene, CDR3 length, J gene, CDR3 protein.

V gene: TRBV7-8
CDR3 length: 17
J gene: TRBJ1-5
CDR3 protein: CASSRNGNSYSNQPQHF

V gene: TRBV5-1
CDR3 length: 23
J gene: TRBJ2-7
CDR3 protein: CASSLEFGELGQGFQAGVGEQYF

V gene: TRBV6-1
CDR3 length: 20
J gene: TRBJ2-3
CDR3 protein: CASSASSESSHSTLPVAQYF

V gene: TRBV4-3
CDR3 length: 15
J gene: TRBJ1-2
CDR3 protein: CASSLSGRDNYGYTF

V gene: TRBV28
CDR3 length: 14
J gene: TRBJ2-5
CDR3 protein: CATGFGHGPQTQYF

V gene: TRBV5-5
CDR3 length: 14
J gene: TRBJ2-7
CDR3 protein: CASSKTGGSYEQYF

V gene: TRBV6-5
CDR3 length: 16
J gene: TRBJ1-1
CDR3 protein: CASSYSGGRMNTEAFF

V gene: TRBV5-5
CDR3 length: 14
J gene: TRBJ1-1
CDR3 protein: CASSSQTVNTEAFF

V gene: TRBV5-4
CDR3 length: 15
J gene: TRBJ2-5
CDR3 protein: CASSWSRGSGETQYF

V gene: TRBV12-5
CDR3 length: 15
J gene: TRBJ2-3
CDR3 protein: CASGLWLAGTDTQYF

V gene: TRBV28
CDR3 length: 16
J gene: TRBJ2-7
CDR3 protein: CASSVAGGPGAYEQYF

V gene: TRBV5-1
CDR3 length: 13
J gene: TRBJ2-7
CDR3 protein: CASSETGPYEQYF

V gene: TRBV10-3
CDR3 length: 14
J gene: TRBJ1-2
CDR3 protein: CAISEDMASYGYTF

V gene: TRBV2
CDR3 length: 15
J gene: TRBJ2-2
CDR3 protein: CASQVGGVSTGELFF

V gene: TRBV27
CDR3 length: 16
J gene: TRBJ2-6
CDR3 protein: CASSLWPETGANVLTF

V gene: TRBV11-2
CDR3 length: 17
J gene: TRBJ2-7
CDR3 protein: CASSLEGRGLAVYEQYF

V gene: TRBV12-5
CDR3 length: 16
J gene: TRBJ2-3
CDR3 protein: CASGLVLAGGTDTQYF

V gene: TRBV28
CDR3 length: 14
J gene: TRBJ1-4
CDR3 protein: CASSSIQGDEKLFF

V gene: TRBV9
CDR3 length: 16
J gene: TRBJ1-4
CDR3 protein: CASSVDPRGAGEKLFF

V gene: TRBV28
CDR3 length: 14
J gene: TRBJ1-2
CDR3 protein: CASSSPGGAMGYTF

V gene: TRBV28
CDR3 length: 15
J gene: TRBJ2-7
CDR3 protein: CASSQEDRGGLEQYF

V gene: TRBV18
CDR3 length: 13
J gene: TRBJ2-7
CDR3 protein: CASSSGQGYEQYF

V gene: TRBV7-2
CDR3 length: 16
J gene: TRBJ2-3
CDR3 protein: CASSLVGGRGMDTQYF

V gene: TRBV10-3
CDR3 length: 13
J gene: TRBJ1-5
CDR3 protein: CAIRQGIFQPQHF

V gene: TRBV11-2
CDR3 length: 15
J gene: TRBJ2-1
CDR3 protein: CASSLDRLGGNEQFF

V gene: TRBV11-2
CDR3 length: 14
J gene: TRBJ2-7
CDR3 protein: CASSLVAGAYEQYF

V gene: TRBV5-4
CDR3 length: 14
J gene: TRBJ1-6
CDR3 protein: CASSTGQLNSPLHF

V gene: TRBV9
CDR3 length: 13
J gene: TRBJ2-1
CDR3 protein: CASSGELDNEQFF

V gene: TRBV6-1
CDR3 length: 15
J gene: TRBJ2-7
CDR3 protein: CASSEQGTGGYEQYF

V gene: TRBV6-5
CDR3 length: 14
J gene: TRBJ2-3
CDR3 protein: CASNDRERTDTQYF

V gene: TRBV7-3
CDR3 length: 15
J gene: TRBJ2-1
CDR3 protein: CASSQSSGRANEQFF

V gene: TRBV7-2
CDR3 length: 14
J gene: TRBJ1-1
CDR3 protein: CASSLSWATTEAFF

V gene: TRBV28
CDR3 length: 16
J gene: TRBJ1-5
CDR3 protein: CASSSHEGGGNQPQHF

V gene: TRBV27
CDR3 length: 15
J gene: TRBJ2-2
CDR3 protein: CASSLSGRAHGELFF

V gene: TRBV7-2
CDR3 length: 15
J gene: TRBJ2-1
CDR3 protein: CASSLLADAYNEQFF

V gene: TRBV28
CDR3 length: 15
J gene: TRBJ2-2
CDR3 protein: CASIQAGKAAGELFF

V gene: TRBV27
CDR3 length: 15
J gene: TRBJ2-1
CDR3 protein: CASSFLLAGVDEQFF

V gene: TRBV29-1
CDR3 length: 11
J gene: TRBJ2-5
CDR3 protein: CSVVVGQTQYF

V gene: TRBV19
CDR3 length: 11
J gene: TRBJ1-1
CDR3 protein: CASSIFAEAFF